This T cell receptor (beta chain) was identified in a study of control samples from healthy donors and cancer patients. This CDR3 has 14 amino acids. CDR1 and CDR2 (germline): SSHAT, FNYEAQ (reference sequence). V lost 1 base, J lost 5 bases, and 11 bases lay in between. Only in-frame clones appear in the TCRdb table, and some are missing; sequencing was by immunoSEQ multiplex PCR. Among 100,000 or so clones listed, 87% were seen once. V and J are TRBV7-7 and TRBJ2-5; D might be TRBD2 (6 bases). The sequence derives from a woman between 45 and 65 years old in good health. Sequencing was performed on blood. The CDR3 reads CASSLEPTSETQYF. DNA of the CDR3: TGTGCCAGCAGCTTAGAGCCTACTAGCGAGACCCAGTACTTC. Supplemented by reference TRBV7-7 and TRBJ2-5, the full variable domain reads GAGVSQSPRYKVTKRGQDVTLRCDPISSHATLYWYQQALGQGPEFLTYFNYEAQPDKSGLPSDRFSAERPEGSISTLTIQRTEQRDSAMYRCASSLEPTSETQYFGPGTRLLVL.